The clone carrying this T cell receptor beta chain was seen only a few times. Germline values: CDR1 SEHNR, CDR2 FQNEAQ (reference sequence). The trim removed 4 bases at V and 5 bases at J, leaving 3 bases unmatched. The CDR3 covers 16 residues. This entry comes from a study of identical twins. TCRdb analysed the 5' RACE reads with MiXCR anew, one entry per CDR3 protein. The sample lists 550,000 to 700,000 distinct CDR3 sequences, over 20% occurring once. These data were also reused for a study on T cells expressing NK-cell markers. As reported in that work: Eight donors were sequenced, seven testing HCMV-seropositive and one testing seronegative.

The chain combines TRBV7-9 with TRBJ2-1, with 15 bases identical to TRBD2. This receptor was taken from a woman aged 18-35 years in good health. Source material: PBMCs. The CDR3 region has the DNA TGTGCCAGCAGCTGGACTAGCGGGGGGGTTCACAATGAGCAGTTCTTC. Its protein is CASSWTSGGVHNEQFF.